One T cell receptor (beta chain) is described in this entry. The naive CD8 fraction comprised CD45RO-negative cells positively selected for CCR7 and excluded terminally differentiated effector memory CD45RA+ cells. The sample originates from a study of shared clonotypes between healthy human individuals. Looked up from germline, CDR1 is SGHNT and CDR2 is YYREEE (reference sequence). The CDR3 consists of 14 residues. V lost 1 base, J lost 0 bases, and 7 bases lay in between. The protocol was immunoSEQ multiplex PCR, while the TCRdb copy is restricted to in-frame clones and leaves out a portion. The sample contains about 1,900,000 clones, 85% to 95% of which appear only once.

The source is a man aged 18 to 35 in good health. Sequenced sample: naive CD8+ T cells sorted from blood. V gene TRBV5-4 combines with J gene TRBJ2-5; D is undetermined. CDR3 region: CASSLSAYQETQYF. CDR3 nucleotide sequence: TGTGCCAGCAGCTTGTCTGCTTACCAAGAGACCCAGTACTTC.